A selection of T cell receptor beta chains follows, all from one sample in a study of T-cell memory formation after mild COVID-19. TCRdb reprocessed the 5' RACE reads with MiXCR, giving one entry per CDR3 protein. The data hold around 250,000 distinct CDR3 sequences, with 16% observed a single time. Sequenced input: PBMCs or a T cell subset sorted from them (not recorded which). These receptors were collected from a man aged 18 to 29 who had mild COVID-19 (a few samples of this study predate the infection). Cell type and time point are not known. Both conserved end residues are part of each CDR3. A D gene is named only where the DNA matches it firmly. Only some rows state a clone size, as once, few, many or a class for expanded clones.

CDR3nt | CDR3aa | d_gene | j_gene | abundance | v_gene
TGTGCCAGCAGCAAAGGACAGGGTTTTTGTACTGAAGCTTTCTTT | CASSKGQGFCTEAFF | . | TRBJ1-1 | few | TRBV21-1
TGTGCCAGCGGGGACAGTACTAACTATGGCTACACCTTC | CASGDSTNYGYTF | TRBD1 | TRBJ1-2 | . | TRBV12-3/TRBV12-4
TGTGCCAGCAGCCCGGACGGACTTAATGAAAAACTGTTTTTT | CASSPDGLNEKLFF | . | TRBJ1-4 | . | TRBV7-9
TGCGCCAGCAGCTTGGAGGGGAAGGATTCACCCCTCCACTTT | CASSLEGKDSPLHF | . | TRBJ1-6 | . | TRBV5-1
TGTGCCAGCAGTTCGGGGGGGCCCACAGATACGCAGTATTTT | CASSSGGPTDTQYF | TRBD2 | TRBJ2-3 | many | TRBV12-3/TRBV12-4
TGTGCCAGCAGCTACCGGGGGCGTCGAGAGCAGTTCTTC | CASSYRGRREQFF | . | TRBJ2-1 | many | TRBV6-2/TRBV6-3
TGTGCCAGCAGAGAGGACAGGGGGCCACATGAGCAGTTCTTC | CASREDRGPHEQFF | TRBD1 | TRBJ2-1 | . | TRBV2
TGTGCCAGCAGCCGAATGACAGATACGCAGTATTTT | CASSRMTDTQYF | . | TRBJ2-3 | few | TRBV6-2/TRBV6-3
TGTGCCAGCAGCCAAGGTAGCGGAATTATATTT | CASSQGSGIIF | . | TRBJ1-1 | once | TRBV3-1
TGCGCCAGCAGCTTGGCCGTCGGACCTAATTCACCCCTCCACTTT | CASSLAVGPNSPLHF | . | TRBJ1-6 | . | TRBV5-1
TGTGCCAGCAGCTTCTCCAGGAGGGGCACTGAAGCTTTCTTT | CASSFSRRGTEAFF | . | TRBJ1-1 | . | TRBV7-9
TGTGCCAGCAGTTACGAGAGGCGGGGAGAGAACACTGAAGCTTTCTTT | CASSYERRGENTEAFF | . | TRBJ1-1 | . | TRBV6-6
TGTGCCAGCAGCCCCCTAGGGGGCTACAATGAGCAGTTCTTC | CASSPLGGYNEQFF | . | TRBJ2-1 | . | TRBV11-3
TGTGCCAGTAGTCTCCCCGATCAGCCCCAGCATTTT | CASSLPDQPQHF | . | TRBJ1-5 | few | TRBV19
TGTGCCAGCCGAGGATCGGTCGAGCAGTACTTC | CASRGSVEQYF | . | TRBJ2-7 | . | TRBV28
TGCAGTGCTACGGGGACGGTCCAAGAGACCCAGTACTTC | CSATGTVQETQYF | . | TRBJ2-5 | . | TRBV20-1
TGTGCCAGCAGTTACTCCCGACAGGTCCTCCACTTT | CASSYSRQVLHF | . | TRBJ1-6 | few | TRBV6-5
TGTGCCAGTAGGACAGGGAACTATGGCTACACCTTC | CASRTGNYGYTF | TRBD1 | TRBJ1-2 | few | TRBV19
TGCGCCAGCAGCCAAGTTGGAGGGGGGAGAGATGCTTTCTTT | CASSQVGGGRDAFF | . | TRBJ1-1 | . | TRBV4-1
TGCGCCAGCAGCCAAGCCCTGGACAGGGGAATCGAAAACATTCAGTACTTC | CASSQALDRGIENIQYF | TRBD1 | TRBJ2-4 | . | TRBV4-1
TGTGCCAGCAGCCGACGCAAAGGGGCCAAAAACATTCAGTACTTC | CASSRRKGAKNIQYF | . | TRBJ2-4 | few | TRBV7-9
TGTGCCAGCATGGGGTTCACTGAAGCTTTCTTT | CASMGFTEAFF | . | TRBJ1-1 | few | TRBV18